One and the same sample provided the 14 T cell receptor beta chains below, sequenced in a study of blood T cell repertoires in COVID-19. Some clones are missing from TCRdb's copy, which holds only in-frame ones; the method was immunoSEQ multiplex PCR. The sample includes 300,000 or so clones, about 88% of them seen just once. Sequencing used PBMCs or T cells enriched from blood (not recorded which). The receptors were sampled from a woman aged 25 to 39 who had recovered from COVID-19.

The chain couples TRBV18 to TRBJ2-5; 7 positions agree with TRBD1. The CDR3 totals 16 residues. The trim removed 3 bases at V and 4 bases at J, leaving 11 bases unmatched. Germline V gives CDR1 KGHSH, CDR2 LQKENI. The CDR3 sequence: CASSPVYRDRGETQYF. The CDR3 bases are TGTGCCAGCTCACCGGTGTACCGGGACAGAGGAGAGACCCAGTACTTC.

The V and J genes are TRBV9 and TRBJ1-4; D is uncertain. The CDR3 contains 14 residues. Trimming took off 2 bases at V and 4 bases at J, with 9 bases between the two ends. In germline, CDR1 is SGDLS, CDR2 YYNGEE. CDR3 in DNA: TGTGCCAGCAGCGTGGGAGCGGATAATGAAAAACTGTTTTTT. Its translation: CASSVGADNEKLFF.

The chain employs TRBV5-1 and TRBJ2-5; maybe TRBD1 (5 bases). Deletions cut 1 base from V and 6 bases from J, with 19 bases between. The germline V gene has CDR1 SGHRS and CDR2 YFSETQ. There are 16 residues in the CDR3. In nucleotides, the CDR3 is TGCGCCAGCAGCTTGTGGGGCCTCAGGGAAACAAAGACCCAGTACTTC. Encoded protein: CASSLWGLRETKTQYF.

The gene calls are TRBV10-2 and TRBJ1-4; 8 bases are a match to TRBD1. This CDR3 comprises 17 residues. The J segment lost 4 bases and the V segment lost 2 bases, leaving 9 bases of the junction unmatched. Germline lookup yields CDR1 WSHSY and CDR2 SAAADI. CDR3 residues: CASSEILQGASNEKLFF. CDR3 in DNA: TGCGCCAGCAGTGAGATTTTGCAGGGGGCTAGTAATGAAAAACTGTTTTTT.

The gene calls are TRBV2 and TRBJ1-6; D possibly corresponds to TRBD1 (5 bases). CDR1 and CDR2 from the germline V gene are SNHLY and FYNNEI. This CDR3 is 17 amino acids long. Trimming shortened V by 5 bases and J by 5 bases, and 19 bases separated the two germline ends. The CDR3 DNA is TGTGCCAGCAGTCGACGGGTAGGGACTGTTGATAATTCACCCCTCCACTTT. This translates into CASSRRVGTVDNSPLHF.

The V and J genes are TRBV5-1 and TRBJ1-1; 11 positions match TRBD1. Trimming at V came to 3 bases and at J to 6 bases, leaving 13 bases not matched to a gene. The CDR3 is made up of 17 amino acids. The V gene's germline CDR1 is SGHRS and CDR2 YFSETQ. The CDR3 reads CASSSGQGVVSFAEAFF. The CDR3 coding sequence is TGCGCCAGCAGCTCGGGACAGGGGGTCGTATCGTTCGCTGAAGCTTTCTTT.

The chain couples TRBV18 to TRBJ1-5, with no clear D. Germline V gene sequence: CDR1 KGHSH, CDR2 LQKENI. The V end was cut by 2 bases, the J end by 3 bases, with 8 bases between. This CDR3 spans 14 amino acids. The CDR3 DNA sequence: TGTGCCAGCTCACCAAAAGACTCCAATCAGCCCCAGCATTTT. It encodes CASSPKDSNQPQHF.

This chain connects TRBV6-5 to TRBJ2-1; 9 bases are shared with TRBD1. The junction had 3 bases not matched to a gene; V was cut back by 2 bases and J by 4 bases. The CDR3 is 15 amino acids. From germline, CDR1 is MNHEY and CDR2 SVGAGI. The CDR3, as DNA: TGTGCCAGCAGTTACGCCGGGACAGGGTACAATGAGCAGTTCTTC. Translation: CASSYAGTGYNEQFF.

V and J are TRBV6-6 and TRBJ1-5, with 8 bases that match TRBD1. The CDR3 spans 18 residues. CDR1 and CDR2 from the germline V gene are MNHNY and SVGAGI (reference sequence). With 5 bases clipped from V and 2 bases from J, the junction kept 14 bases outside the gene matches. The CDR3 DNA follows: TGTGCCAGCAGTCACCACCCTCGGGACAGGTATCGCAATCAGCCCCAGCATTTT. Amino acid sequence: CASSHHPRDRYRNQPQHF.

The V and J genes are TRBV7-6 and TRBJ1-3, with 9 bases identical to TRBD1. Unmatched junction bases numbered 8, after V lost 2 bases and J lost 6 bases. The CDR3 is 16 residues long. Germline CDR1 reads SGHVS; CDR2 reads FNYEAQ. The CDR3 DNA follows: TGTGCCAGCAGCTTAAATATCGACAGGGGGGCAAACACCATATATTTT. It specifies CASSLNIDRGANTIYF.

This sequence joins TRBV28 and TRBJ2-5, with D perhaps matching TRBD1 (5 bases). Germline assignment: CDR1 MDHEN and CDR2 SYDVKM. The V end was cut by 2 bases, the J end by 5 bases, with 18 bases between. The CDR3 loop spans 16 amino acids. CDR3 sequence reads: CASSLGVGLGGETQYF. The CDR3 coding sequence is TGTGCCAGCAGTTTAGGTGTGGGGCTTGGTGGGGAGACCCAGTACTTC.

J is TRBJ2-4 and V is TRBV11-2; the D is unclear. The V end was cut by 1 base, the J end by 6 bases, with 13 bases between. Germline V gene lookup returns CDR1 SGHAT and CDR2 FQNNGV. The CDR3 loop spans 15 amino acids. This CDR3 reads CASSLGPARGNIQYF. Here the CDR3 DNA reads TGTGCCAGCAGCTTAGGGCCGGCCCGAGGAAACATTCAGTACTTC. The complete variable domain, with remaining parts taken from reference TRBV11-2 and TRBJ2-4, reads EAGVAQSPRYKIIEKRQSVAFWCNPISGHATLYWYQQILGQGPKLLIQFQNNGVVDDSQLPKDRFSAERLKGVDSTLKIQPAKLEDSAVYLCASSLGPARGNIQYFGAGTRLSVL.

The rearrangement joins TRBV2 to TRBJ1-2; TRBD1 aligns across 12 bases. V trimming: 5 bases; J trimming: 4 bases; junction bases outside the gene matches: 5. Per germline, CDR1 SNHLY and CDR2 FYNNEI. The CDR3 contains 15 residues. The CDR3 sequence: CASSPGTGGTYGYTF. The CDR3 coding sequence is TGTGCCAGCAGTCCCGGGACAGGGGGCACCTATGGCTACACCTTC.

This chain joins TRBV9 and TRBJ1-1; no definite D call. The CDR3 spans 14 residues. In germline, CDR1 is SGDLS, CDR2 YYNGEE. V lost 4 bases and J 0 bases, leaving 10 bases between the germline ends. The CDR3 region has the DNA TGTGCCAGCAGCCCTCCGGGTGTGAACACTGAAGCTTTCTTT. Translating gives CASSPPGVNTEAFF. The full variable domain, completed using reference TRBV9 and TRBJ1-1, is DSGVTQTPKHLITATGQRVTLRCSPRSGDLSVYWYQQSLDQGLQFLIQYYNGEERAKGNILERFSAQQFPDLHSELNLSSLELGDSALYFCASSPPGVNTEAFFGQGTRLTVV.